In its sample, the clone carrying this TCR beta chain was seen many times. This sample is drawn from a study of T cells in Graves' hyperthyroidism and ophthalmopathy. There are 15 residues in the CDR3. Germline V gene data show CDR1 as SGHVS and CDR2 as FNYEAQ. V lost 1 base, J lost 1 base, and 7 bases lay in between. Amplification of TCR beta CDR3 regions was performed using RNA transcripts as template. HTBI primers were the set used in a first-round RT-PCR of the TCR CDR3. Via MiXCR, TCRdb re-called the multiplex PCR reads, giving one row per CDR3 protein. The sample consists of 800,000 or so distinct CDR3 sequences, over 35% of them appearing once. Out of 10 ml of fresh peripheral blood came the PBMCs.

The chain employs TRBV7-6 and TRBJ2-2; no clear D gene. Sequenced: blood. This receptor was obtained from a man between 18 and 35 years old with Graves' hyperthyroidism. In DNA, the CDR3 is TGTGCCAGCAGCTTAGTGCCAGGGAACACCGGGGAGCTGTTTTTT. This encodes CASSLVPGNTGELFF.